The clone carrying this T cell receptor (beta chain) was counted many times. What it binds is not known. The data were taken from a study of T-cell reconstitution after alpha-beta-depleted transplantation in children. Study-wide results and caveats: It was surviving recipient T cells and thymic progenitors that gave some patients high TCRbeta diversity at day 60. Approximately two months post-transplant, alpha-beta T cells reportedly originated from several hundred expanded graft clones. Fresh T-cell production supplied most of the T-cell counts and diversity seen one year after transplant.

Unique molecular identifiers were incorporated during preparation of the TCRbeta library. TCRdb analysed the PCR reads with MiXCR anew, one entry per CDR3 protein. Among about 260,000 distinct CDR3 sequences, around 10% were seen once, and the ten largest hold roughly a quarter. CDR1 and CDR2 from the germline V gene are MNHEY and SMNVEV (reference sequence). The CDR3 totals 19 residues. V lost 5 bases to trimming and J lost 0 bases; unmatched junction nucleotides: 11. V is TRBV27 and J is TRBJ2-1, with 12 bases that match TRBD1. The clonotype was recovered from a male patient under 10 years old who had a stem cell transplant for chronic granulomatous disease, so the T cells may come from the graft donor. Sequencing used peripheral blood, obtained 180 days after TCRalphabeta/CD19-depleted stem cell transplant. DNA for the CDR3: TGTGCCAGCAGTCTCCGGGGGGGACAGGGGGCCATCTCCTACAATGAGCAGTTCTTC. Protein: CASSLRGGQGAISYNEQFF.